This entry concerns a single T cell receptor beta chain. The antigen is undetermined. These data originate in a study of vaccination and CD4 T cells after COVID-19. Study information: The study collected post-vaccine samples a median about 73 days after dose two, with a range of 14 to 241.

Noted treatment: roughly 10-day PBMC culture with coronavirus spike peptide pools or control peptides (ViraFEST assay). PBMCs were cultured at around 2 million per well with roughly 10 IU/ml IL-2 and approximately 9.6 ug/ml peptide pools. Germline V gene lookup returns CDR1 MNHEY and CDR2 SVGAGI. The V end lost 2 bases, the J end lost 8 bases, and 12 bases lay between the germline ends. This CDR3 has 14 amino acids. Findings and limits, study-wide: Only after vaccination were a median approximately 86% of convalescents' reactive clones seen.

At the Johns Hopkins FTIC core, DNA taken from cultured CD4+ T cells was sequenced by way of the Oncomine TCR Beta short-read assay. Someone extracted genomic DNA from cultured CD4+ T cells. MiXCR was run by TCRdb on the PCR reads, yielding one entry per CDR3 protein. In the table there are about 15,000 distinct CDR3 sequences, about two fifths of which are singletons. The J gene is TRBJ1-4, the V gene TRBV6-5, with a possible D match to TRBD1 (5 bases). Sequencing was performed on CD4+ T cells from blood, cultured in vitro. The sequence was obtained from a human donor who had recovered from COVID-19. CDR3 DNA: TGTGCCAGCAGTTACCGGCCAGGGAGAGAAAAACTGTTTTTT. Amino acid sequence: CASSYRPGREKLFF.